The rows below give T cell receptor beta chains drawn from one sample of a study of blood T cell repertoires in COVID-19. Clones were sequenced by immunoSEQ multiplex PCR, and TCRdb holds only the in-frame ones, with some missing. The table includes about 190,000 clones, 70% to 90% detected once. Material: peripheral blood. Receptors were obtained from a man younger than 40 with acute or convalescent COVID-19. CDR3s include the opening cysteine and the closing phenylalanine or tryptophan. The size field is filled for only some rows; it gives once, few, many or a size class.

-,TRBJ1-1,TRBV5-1,CASSSEDRGNEAFF
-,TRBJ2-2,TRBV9,CASSVYDTGELFF
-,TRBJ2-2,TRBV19,CASSTQKRGGPGELFF
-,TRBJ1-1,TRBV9,CASAPKRENTEAFF
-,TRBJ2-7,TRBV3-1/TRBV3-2,CASSQGNEQYF
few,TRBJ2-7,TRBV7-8,CASSSKRTSGSTYEQYF
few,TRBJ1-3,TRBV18,CASSPPPDSSGNTIYF
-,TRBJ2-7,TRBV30,CAWSGQGSHEQYF
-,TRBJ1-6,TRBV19,CASSISVGANSPLHF
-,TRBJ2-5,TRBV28,CASVGGSGETQYF
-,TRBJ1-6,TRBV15,CATSRDVRGGSPLHF
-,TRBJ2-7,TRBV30,CALARTGASFSAYEQYF
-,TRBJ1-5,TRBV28,CASRRTGEKRQPQHF
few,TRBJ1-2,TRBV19,CASSIRATGGGYTF
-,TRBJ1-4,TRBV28,CASTDGQSRYEKLFF
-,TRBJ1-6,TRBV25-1,CASSESGSGNSPLHF
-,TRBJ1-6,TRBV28,CASSLSGRINSPLHF
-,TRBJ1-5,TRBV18,CASSHRDQPQHF
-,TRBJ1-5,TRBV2,CASSATGSGQPQHF
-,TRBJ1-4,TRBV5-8,CASSLGRSGRNEKLFF
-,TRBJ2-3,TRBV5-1,CASSSGGHTDTQYF
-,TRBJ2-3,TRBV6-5,CASRQRLADTQYF
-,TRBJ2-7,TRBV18,CASSMTGQGVHEQYF
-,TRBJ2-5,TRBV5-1,CASSSGVVETQYF
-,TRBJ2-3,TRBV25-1,CASSAAGAVSDTQYF
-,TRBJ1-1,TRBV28,CASSQPQRRGTEAFF
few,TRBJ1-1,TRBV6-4,CASRPGHLNTEAFF
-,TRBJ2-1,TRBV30,CACSLGWRDGDEQFF
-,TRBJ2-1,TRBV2,CASRTNLAGGPDNEQFF
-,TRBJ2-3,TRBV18,CASSPTTSGGADTQYF
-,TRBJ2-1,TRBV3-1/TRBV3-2,CASRARDRGHYNEQFF
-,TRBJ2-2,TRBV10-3,CAITSGGLNTGELFF
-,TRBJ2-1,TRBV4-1,CASSQDGAGGYEQFF
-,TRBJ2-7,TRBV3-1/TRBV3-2,CASSQRTSGLRGEQYF
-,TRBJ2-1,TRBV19,CASSIDSGVVYNEQFF
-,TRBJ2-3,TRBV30,CAWTVGGGGDTQYF
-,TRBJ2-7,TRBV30,CAWGRQDYEQYF
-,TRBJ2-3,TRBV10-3,CAISQNSRDTQYF
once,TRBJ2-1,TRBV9,CASRETASNEQFF
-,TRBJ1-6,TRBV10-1,CASKDGGNSPLHF
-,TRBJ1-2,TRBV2,CASSDFQGMYGYTF
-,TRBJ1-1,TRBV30,CAWIVGAAEAFF
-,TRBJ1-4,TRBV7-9,CASSGWDSEKLFF
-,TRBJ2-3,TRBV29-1,CSVPTSGLDTQYF
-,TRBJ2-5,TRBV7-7,CALGPGQGFHETQYF
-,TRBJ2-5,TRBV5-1,CASSSQGGKETQYF
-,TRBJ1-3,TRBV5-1,CASSQQGVGRNTIYF
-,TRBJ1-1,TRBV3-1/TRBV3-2,CASSRGGAEAFF
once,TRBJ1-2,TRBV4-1,CASSHPLRGPNYGYTF
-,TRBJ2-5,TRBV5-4,CASSFEAGRPEETQYF
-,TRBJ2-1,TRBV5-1,CASQPQTSGSFVSEQFF
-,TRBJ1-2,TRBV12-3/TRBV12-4,CASSLGQGVGYTF
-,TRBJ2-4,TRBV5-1,CASSVGGTAKNIQYF
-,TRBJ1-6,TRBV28,CASTERTGDNSPLHF
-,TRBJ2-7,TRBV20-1,CSAGRGDEQYF